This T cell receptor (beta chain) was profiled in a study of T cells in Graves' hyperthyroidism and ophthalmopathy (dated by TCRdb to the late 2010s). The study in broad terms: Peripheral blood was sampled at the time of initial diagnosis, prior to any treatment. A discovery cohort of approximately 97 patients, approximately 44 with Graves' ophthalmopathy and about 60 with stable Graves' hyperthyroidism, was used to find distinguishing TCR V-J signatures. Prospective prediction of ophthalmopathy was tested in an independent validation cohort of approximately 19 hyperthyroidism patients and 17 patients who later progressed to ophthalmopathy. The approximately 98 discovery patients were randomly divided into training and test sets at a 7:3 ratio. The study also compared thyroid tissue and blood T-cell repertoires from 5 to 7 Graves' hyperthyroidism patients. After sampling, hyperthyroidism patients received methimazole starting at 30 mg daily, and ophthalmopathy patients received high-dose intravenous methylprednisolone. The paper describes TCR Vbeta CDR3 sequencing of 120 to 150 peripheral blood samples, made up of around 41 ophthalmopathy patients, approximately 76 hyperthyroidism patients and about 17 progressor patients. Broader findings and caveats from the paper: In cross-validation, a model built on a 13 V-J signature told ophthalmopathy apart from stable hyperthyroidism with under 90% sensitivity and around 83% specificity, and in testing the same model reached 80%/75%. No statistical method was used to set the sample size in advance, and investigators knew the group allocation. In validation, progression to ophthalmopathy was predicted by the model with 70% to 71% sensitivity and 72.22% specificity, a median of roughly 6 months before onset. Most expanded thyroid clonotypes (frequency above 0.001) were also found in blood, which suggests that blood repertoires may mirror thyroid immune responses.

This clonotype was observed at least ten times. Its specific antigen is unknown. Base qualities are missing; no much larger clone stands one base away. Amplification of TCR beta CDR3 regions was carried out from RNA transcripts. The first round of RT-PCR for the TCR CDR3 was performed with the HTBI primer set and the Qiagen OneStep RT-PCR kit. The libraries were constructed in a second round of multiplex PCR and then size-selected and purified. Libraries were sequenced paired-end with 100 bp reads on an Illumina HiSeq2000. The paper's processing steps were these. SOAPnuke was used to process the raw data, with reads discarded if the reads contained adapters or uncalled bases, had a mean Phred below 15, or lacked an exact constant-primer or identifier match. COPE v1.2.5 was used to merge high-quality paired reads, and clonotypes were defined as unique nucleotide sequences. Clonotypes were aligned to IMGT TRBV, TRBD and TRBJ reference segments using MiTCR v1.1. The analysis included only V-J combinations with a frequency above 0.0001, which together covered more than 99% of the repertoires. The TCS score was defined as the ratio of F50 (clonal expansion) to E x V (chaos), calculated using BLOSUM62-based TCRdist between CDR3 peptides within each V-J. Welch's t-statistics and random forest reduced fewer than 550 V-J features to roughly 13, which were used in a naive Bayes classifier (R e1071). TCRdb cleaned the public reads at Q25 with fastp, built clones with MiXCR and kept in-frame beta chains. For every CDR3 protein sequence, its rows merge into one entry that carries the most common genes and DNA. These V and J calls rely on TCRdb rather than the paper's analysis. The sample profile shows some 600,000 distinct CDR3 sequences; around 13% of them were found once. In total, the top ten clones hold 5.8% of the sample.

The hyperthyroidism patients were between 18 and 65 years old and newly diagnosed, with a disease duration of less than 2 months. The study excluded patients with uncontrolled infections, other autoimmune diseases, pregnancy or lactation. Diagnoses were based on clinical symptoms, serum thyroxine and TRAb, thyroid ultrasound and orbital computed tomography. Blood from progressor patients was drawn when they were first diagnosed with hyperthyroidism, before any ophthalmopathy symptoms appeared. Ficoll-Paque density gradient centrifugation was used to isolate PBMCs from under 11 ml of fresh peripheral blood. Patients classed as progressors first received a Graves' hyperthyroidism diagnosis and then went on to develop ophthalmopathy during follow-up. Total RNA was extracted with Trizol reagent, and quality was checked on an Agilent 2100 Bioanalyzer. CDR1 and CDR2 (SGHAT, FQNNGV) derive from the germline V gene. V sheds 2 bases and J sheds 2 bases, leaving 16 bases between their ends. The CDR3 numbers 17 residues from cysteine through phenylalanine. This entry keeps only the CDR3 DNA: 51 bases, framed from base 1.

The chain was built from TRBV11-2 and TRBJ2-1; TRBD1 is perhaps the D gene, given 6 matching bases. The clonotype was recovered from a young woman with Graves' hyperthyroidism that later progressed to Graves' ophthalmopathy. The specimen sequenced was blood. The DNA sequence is TGTGCCAGCAGCTTAAAGGAGGAAGGGGGTCCCTACAATGAGCAGTTCTTC. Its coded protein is CASSLKEEGGPYNEQFF.